This TCR beta chain was sequenced in a study of blood T cell repertoires in COVID-19. Study information: COVID-19 samples, acute and convalescent, were from the United States, Italy and Spain.

Authors' analysis steps: Nucleated cell number was recorded as an estimate derived from reference gene primer amplification. Sequencing was performed with immunoSEQ multiplex PCR; in TCRdb, only in-frame clones are kept and a portion is missing. V and J calls and clone size come straight from that table; D and trimming were deduced from the DNA. This table holds around 180,000 clones, about 84% found once. The germline V gene encodes CDR1 SGHRS and CDR2 YFSETQ. The CDR3 has 15 residues. Losses at the gene ends were 0 bases for V and 10 bases for J; bases not matched to a gene: 6. The TCR sequence derives from a man aged 45 to 65 who had recovered from COVID-19. Sequenced sample: PBMCs or T cells enriched from blood (not recorded which). This sequence joins TRBV5-1 and TRBJ1-6; 8 nucleotides line up with TRBD1. This chain's CDR3 is CASSLGQGSYSPLHF. The DNA of the CDR3 is TGCGCCAGCAGCTTGGGACAGGGGTCCTACTCACCCCTCCACTTT.